This is a list of T cell receptor beta chains from one sample in a study of human thymus T cells. Clones were sequenced by immunoSEQ multiplex PCR, and TCRdb holds only the in-frame ones, with some missing. The sample yields around 120,000 clones, just under 95% seen once. The sequencing input was thymus tissue. Receptor source: a boy under two years old with a congenital heart defect but otherwise immunologically healthy. Both conserved end residues are part of each CDR3. D genes are given only for firm matches. Not every row has a clone size; where given, it reads once, few, many or a size class.

j_call: TRBJ2-2
v_call: TRBV6-5
d_call: -
clone_size: once
cdr3_aa: CASSFLRGFNTGELFF
cdr3_nt: TGTGCCAGCAGTTTTCTTCGAGGGTTTAACACCGGGGAGCTGTTTTTT

j_call: TRBJ1-1
v_call: TRBV10-3
d_call: TRBD1
clone_size: -
cdr3_aa: CAISESDRGPTEAFF
cdr3_nt: TGTGCCATCAGTGAGTCCGACAGGGGGCCCACTGAAGCTTTCTTT

j_call: TRBJ1-3
v_call: TRBV15
d_call: TRBD1
clone_size: once
cdr3_aa: CATSRDPGGQEINTIYF
cdr3_nt: TGTGCCACCAGCAGAGATCCGGGGGGACAGGAGATAAACACCATATATTTT

j_call: TRBJ2-7
v_call: TRBV28
d_call: TRBD1
clone_size: -
cdr3_aa: CASSCYRGRSSYEQYF
cdr3_nt: TGTGCCAGCAGTTGTTACAGGGGGCGTAGCTCCTACGAGCAGTACTTC

j_call: TRBJ2-2
v_call: TRBV7-2
d_call: TRBD2
clone_size: -
cdr3_aa: CASNPTSGGTNTGELFF
cdr3_nt: TGTGCCAGCAACCCGACTAGCGGGGGGACCAACACCGGGGAGCTGTTTTTT

j_call: TRBJ1-1
v_call: TRBV14
d_call: -
clone_size: once
cdr3_aa: CASSQDKGRGAFF
cdr3_nt: TGTGCCAGCAGCCAAGATAAGGGCAGGGGAGCTTTCTTT

j_call: TRBJ2-3
v_call: TRBV4-3
d_call: -
clone_size: -
cdr3_aa: CASSHEVWRGLTDTQYF
cdr3_nt: TGCGCCAGCAGCCATGAGGTGTGGCGGGGTCTCACAGATACGCAGTATTTT

j_call: TRBJ1-1
v_call: TRBV6-1
d_call: -
clone_size: once
cdr3_aa: CASSGTDF
cdr3_nt: TGTGCCAGCAGCGGGACGGACTTT

j_call: TRBJ1-3
v_call: TRBV9
d_call: TRBD1
clone_size: -
cdr3_aa: CASSVDDRGPKDTIYF
cdr3_nt: TGTGCCAGCAGCGTGGACGACAGGGGGCCGAAAGACACCATATATTTT

j_call: TRBJ1-2
v_call: TRBV25-1
d_call: TRBD1
clone_size: -
cdr3_aa: CASSPGQGRGYTF
cdr3_nt: TGTGCCAGCAGTCCGGGACAGGGGAGAGGCTACACCTTC

j_call: TRBJ2-7
v_call: TRBV4-1
d_call: -
clone_size: -
cdr3_aa: CASSRNNTGAGRIEQYF
cdr3_nt: TGCGCCAGCAGCCGTAATAATACAGGGGCGGGGAGGATCGAGCAGTACTTC

j_call: TRBJ2-7
v_call: TRBV7-7
d_call: TRBD1
clone_size: -
cdr3_aa: CASSTARDRGTEQYF
cdr3_nt: TGTGCTAGCAGCACAGCCCGGGACAGGGGGACCGAGCAGTACTTC

j_call: TRBJ2-7
v_call: TRBV10-2
d_call: -
clone_size: -
cdr3_aa: CASSENSYEQYF
cdr3_nt: TGCGCCAGCAGTGAGAACTCCTACGAGCAGTACTTC

j_call: TRBJ2-5
v_call: TRBV6-1
d_call: -
clone_size: -
cdr3_aa: CASVILGSRQETQYF
cdr3_nt: TGTGCCAGCGTAATTTTGGGCAGCCGCCAAGAGACCCAGTACTTC

j_call: TRBJ2-1
v_call: TRBV4-2
d_call: TRBD2
clone_size: -
cdr3_aa: CASSQDQRTSECNEQFF
cdr3_nt: TGTGCCAGCAGCCAAGATCAAAGGACTAGCGAATGCAATGAGCAGTTCTTC

j_call: TRBJ2-1
v_call: TRBV12-5
d_call: -
clone_size: -
cdr3_aa: CASGLPTGGGGKYNEQFF
cdr3_nt: TGTGCTAGTGGTTTGCCGACAGGTGGGGGGGGCAAGTACAATGAGCAGTTCTTC

j_call: TRBJ2-3
v_call: TRBV14
d_call: TRBD2
clone_size: -
cdr3_aa: CASSHETSGGRGTDTQYF
cdr3_nt: TGTGCCAGCAGCCACGAGACTAGCGGGGGGAGGGGCACAGATACGCAGTATTTT

j_call: TRBJ1-6
v_call: TRBV5-1
d_call: TRBD1
clone_size: -
cdr3_aa: CASKAGTGDSYNSPLHF
cdr3_nt: TGCGCCAGCAAAGCCGGGACAGGGGACTCCTATAATTCACCCCTCCACTTT

j_call: TRBJ2-5
v_call: TRBV5-1
d_call: TRBD2
clone_size: -
cdr3_aa: CASRSRREGGAETQYF
cdr3_nt: TGCGCCAGCCGATCCCGACGGGAGGGGGGTGCAGAGACCCAGTACTTC

j_call: TRBJ1-1
v_call: TRBV5-6
d_call: TRBD1
clone_size: -
cdr3_aa: CASSTDRGRFRTEAFF
cdr3_nt: TGTGCCAGCAGCACCGACAGGGGGCGCTTCCGGACTGAAGCTTTCTTT

j_call: TRBJ2-3
v_call: TRBV28
d_call: -
clone_size: -
cdr3_aa: CASSGLRGIGRGSQYF
cdr3_nt: TGTGCCAGCAGTGGACTGAGGGGGATCGGGAGAGGTTCGCAGTATTTT

j_call: TRBJ2-1
v_call: TRBV6-5
d_call: TRBD2
clone_size: -
cdr3_aa: CASTERGRHNEQFF
cdr3_nt: TGTGCCAGCACCGAGCGGGGCCGTCACAATGAGCAGTTCTTC

j_call: TRBJ2-7
v_call: TRBV7-8
d_call: -
clone_size: -
cdr3_aa: CASSGTLYEQYF
cdr3_nt: TGTGCCAGCAGCGGGACTCTCTACGAGCAGTACTTC

j_call: TRBJ2-1
v_call: TRBV5-6
d_call: TRBD2
clone_size: -
cdr3_aa: CASSWISGGGNEQFF
cdr3_nt: TGTGCCAGCAGCTGGATTAGCGGGGGCGGCAATGAGCAGTTCTTC

j_call: TRBJ1-1
v_call: TRBV7-9
d_call: -
clone_size: -
cdr3_aa: CASSRTPGDRTEAFF
cdr3_nt: TGTGCCAGCAGCCGTACTCCCGGAGATAGGACTGAAGCTTTCTTT

j_call: TRBJ2-1
v_call: TRBV7-9
d_call: TRBD1
clone_size: -
cdr3_aa: CASNIQGGNEQFF
cdr3_nt: TGTGCCAGCAATATACAGGGGGGCAATGAGCAGTTCTTC

j_call: TRBJ1-2
v_call: TRBV18
d_call: -
clone_size: -
cdr3_aa: CASSPNQLSNYGYTF
cdr3_nt: TGTGCCAGCTCACCTAACCAACTGTCTAACTATGGCTACACCTTC

j_call: TRBJ1-1
v_call: TRBV7-2
d_call: -
clone_size: -
cdr3_aa: CASSLGWSASMNTEAFF
cdr3_nt: TGTGCCAGCAGCTTAGGTTGGTCAGCCTCTATGAACACTGAAGCTTTCTTT

j_call: TRBJ1-5
v_call: TRBV5-6
d_call: -
clone_size: -
cdr3_aa: CASTLGGSRQPQHF
cdr3_nt: TGTGCCAGCACCCTTGGGGGCTCACGACAGCCCCAGCATTTT

j_call: TRBJ1-1
v_call: TRBV20-1
d_call: -
clone_size: -
cdr3_aa: CSASGGAFF
cdr3_nt: TGCAGTGCCTCGGGGGGAGCTTTCTTT

j_call: TRBJ1-6
v_call: TRBV2
d_call: -
clone_size: few
cdr3_aa: CASRGYNSPLHF
cdr3_nt: TGTGCCAGCAGGGGTTATAATTCACCCCTCCACTTT

j_call: TRBJ2-2
v_call: TRBV4-2
d_call: -
clone_size: -
cdr3_aa: CASSQDNGQGYTGELFF
cdr3_nt: TGTGCCAGCAGCCAAGATAATGGGCAGGGGTACACCGGGGAGCTGTTTTTT

j_call: TRBJ2-5
v_call: TRBV30
d_call: -
clone_size: -
cdr3_aa: CAWSVLRETQYF
cdr3_nt: TGTGCCTGGAGTGTACTGAGGGAGACCCAGTACTTC

j_call: TRBJ2-7
v_call: TRBV7-8
d_call: -
clone_size: -
cdr3_aa: CASSTGLLYEQYF
cdr3_nt: TGTGCCAGCAGCACGGGACTCCTGTACGAGCAGTACTTC

j_call: TRBJ2-1
v_call: TRBV5-1
d_call: TRBD1
clone_size: -
cdr3_aa: CASSLGGLQGWSNEQFF
cdr3_nt: TGCGCCAGCAGCTTGGGGGGCCTACAGGGGTGGAGCAATGAGCAGTTCTTC

j_call: TRBJ2-7
v_call: TRBV18
d_call: TRBD2
clone_size: -
cdr3_aa: CASSPQRGDSYEQYF
cdr3_nt: TGTGCCAGCTCACCACAGCGGGGGGACTCCTACGAGCAGTACTTC

j_call: TRBJ2-7
v_call: TRBV11-2
d_call: TRBD1
clone_size: -
cdr3_aa: CASSPRGHYEQYF
cdr3_nt: TGTGCCAGCAGCCCCAGGGGGCACTACGAGCAGTACTTC

j_call: TRBJ2-3
v_call: TRBV7-9
d_call: TRBD2
clone_size: -
cdr3_aa: CASSLDPWRGGTDTQYF
cdr3_nt: TGTGCCAGCAGCTTAGATCCGTGGCGGGGGGGCACAGATACGCAGTATTTT

j_call: TRBJ1-2
v_call: TRBV7-9
d_call: -
clone_size: -
cdr3_aa: CASSLGSPSYGYTF
cdr3_nt: TGTGCCAGCAGCTTAGGCAGCCCCTCCTATGGCTACACCTTC

j_call: TRBJ1-1
v_call: TRBV15
d_call: -
clone_size: -
cdr3_aa: CATSLTPRTEAFF
cdr3_nt: TGTGCCACCAGCTTAACCCCCCGAACTGAAGCTTTCTTT